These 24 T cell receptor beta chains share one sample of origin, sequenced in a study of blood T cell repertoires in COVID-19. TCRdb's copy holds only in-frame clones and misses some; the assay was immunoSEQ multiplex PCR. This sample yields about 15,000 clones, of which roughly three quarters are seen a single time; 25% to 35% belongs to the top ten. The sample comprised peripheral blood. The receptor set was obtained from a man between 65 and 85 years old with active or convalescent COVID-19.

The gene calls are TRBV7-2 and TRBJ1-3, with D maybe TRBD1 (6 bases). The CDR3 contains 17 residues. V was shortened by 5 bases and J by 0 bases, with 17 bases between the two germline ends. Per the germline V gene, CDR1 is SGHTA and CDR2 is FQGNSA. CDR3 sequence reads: CASSQTRGASSGNTIYF. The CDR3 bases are TGTGCCAGCAGCCAGACCCGGGGGGCGTCCTCTGGAAACACCATATATTTT.

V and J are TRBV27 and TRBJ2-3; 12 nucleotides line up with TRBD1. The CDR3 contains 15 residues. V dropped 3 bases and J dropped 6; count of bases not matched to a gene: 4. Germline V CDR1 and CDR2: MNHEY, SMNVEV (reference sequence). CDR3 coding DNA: TGTGCCAGCAGTTTCTTGGGACAGGGGGCGGATACGCAGTATTTT. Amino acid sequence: CASSFLGQGADTQYF.

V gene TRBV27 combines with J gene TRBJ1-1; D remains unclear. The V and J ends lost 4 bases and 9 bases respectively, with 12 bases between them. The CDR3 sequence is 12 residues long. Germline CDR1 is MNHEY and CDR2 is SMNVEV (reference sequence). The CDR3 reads CASSSPGGQAFF. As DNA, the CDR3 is TGTGCCAGCAGTTCCCCGGGAGGGCAAGCTTTCTTT.

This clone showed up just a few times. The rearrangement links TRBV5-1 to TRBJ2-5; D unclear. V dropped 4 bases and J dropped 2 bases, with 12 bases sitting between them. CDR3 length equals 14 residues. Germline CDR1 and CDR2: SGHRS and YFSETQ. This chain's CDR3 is CASSPVGPQETQYF. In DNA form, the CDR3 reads TGCGCCAGCAGCCCCGTTGGGCCACAAGAGACCCAGTACTTC.

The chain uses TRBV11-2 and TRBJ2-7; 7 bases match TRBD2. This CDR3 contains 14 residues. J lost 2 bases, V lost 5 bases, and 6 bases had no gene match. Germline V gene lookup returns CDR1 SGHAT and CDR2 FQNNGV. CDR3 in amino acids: CASSRSSGPYEQYF. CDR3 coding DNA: TGTGCCAGCAGCCGGTCTAGCGGTCCCTACGAGCAGTACTTC.

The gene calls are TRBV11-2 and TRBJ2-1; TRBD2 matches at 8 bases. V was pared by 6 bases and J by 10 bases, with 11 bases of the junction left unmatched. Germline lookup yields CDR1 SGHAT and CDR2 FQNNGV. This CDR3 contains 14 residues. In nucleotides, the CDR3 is TGTGCCAGCAGGCCCCAGCGGGGGCGCAGAGAGCAGTTCTTC. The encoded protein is CASRPQRGRREQFF.

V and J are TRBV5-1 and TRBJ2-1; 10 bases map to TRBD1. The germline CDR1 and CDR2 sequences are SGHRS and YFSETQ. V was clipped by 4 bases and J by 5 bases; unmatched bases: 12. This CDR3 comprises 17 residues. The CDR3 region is CASSEGTRQGANNEQFF. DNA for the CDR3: TGCGCCAGCAGCGAAGGTACCAGACAGGGGGCCAACAATGAGCAGTTCTTC.

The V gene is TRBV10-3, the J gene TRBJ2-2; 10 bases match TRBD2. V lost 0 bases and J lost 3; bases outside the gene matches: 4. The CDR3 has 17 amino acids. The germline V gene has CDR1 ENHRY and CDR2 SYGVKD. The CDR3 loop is CAISESTSGIHTGELFF. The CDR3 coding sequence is TGTGCCATCAGTGAGTCTACTAGCGGGATACACACCGGGGAGCTGTTTTTT.

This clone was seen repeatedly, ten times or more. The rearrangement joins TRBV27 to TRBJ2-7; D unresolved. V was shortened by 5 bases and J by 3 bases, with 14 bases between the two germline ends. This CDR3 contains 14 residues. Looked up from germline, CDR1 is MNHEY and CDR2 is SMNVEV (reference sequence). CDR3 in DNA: TGTGCCAGCAGTACCCAGGTCCTGAGCTACGAGCAGTACTTC. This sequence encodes CASSTQVLSYEQYF.

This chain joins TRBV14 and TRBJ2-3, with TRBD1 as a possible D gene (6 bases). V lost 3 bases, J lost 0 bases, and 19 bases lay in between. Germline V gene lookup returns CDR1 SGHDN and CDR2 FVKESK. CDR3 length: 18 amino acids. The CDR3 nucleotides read TGTGCCAGCAGCCACCTACTCTCCCAGCAGGGGAGCACAGATACGCAGTATTTT. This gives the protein CASSHLLSQQGSTDTQYF.

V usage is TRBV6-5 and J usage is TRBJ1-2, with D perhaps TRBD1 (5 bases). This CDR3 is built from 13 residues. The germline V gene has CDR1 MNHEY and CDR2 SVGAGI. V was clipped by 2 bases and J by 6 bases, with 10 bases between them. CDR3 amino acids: CASSYSDRDGYTF. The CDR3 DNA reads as TGTGCCAGCAGTTACAGCGACAGAGATGGCTACACCTTC.

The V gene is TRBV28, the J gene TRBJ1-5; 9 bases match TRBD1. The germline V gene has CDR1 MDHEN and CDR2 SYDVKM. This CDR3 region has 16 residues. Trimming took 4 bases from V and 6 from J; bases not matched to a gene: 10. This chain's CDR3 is CASSSADRGRSQPQHF. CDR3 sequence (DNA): TGTGCCAGCAGTTCCGCGGACAGGGGAAGGAGTCAGCCCCAGCATTTT.

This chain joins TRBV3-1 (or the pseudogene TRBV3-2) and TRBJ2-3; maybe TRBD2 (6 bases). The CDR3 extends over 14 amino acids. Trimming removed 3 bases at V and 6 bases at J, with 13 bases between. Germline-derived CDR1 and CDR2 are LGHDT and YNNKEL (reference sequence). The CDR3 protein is CASSQAGRADTQYF. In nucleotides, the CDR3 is TGTGCCAGCAGCCAGGCGGGAAGGGCGGATACGCAGTATTTT.

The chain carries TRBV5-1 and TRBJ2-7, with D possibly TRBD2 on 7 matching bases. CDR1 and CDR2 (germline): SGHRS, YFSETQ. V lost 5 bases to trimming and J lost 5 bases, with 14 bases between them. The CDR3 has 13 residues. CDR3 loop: CASRLPGGDEQYF. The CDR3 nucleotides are TGCGCCAGCAGGCTCCCGGGGGGCGACGAGCAGTACTTC.

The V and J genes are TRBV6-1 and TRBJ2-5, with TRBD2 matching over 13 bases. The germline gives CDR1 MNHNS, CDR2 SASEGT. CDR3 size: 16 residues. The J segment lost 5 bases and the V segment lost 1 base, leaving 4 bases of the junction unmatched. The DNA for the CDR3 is TGTGCCAGCAGTGAAGTCAGGACTAGCGGGAGTGAGACCCAGTACTTC. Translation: CASSEVRTSGSETQYF.

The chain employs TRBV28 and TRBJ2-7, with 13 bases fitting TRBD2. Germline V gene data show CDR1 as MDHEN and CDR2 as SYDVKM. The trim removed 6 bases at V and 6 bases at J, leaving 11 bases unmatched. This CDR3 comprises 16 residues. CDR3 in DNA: TGTGCCAGCAGCTCCCCCCGACTAGCGGGAGGAGCCGAGCAGTACTTC. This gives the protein CASSSPRLAGGAEQYF.

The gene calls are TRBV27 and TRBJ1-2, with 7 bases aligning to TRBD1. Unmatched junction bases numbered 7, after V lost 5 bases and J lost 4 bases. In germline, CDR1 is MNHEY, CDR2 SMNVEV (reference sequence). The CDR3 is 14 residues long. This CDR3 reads CASSRRGTVYGYTF. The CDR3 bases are TGTGCCAGCAGTAGGAGAGGGACAGTCTATGGCTACACCTTC.

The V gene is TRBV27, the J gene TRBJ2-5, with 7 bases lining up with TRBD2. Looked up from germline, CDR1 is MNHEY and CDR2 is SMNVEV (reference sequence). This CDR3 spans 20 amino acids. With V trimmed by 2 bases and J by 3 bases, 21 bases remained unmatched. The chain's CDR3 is CASSLNLPGLLPGVKETQYF. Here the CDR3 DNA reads TGTGCCAGCAGTTTAAACTTGCCGGGACTACTCCCGGGGGTTAAAGAGACCCAGTACTTC.

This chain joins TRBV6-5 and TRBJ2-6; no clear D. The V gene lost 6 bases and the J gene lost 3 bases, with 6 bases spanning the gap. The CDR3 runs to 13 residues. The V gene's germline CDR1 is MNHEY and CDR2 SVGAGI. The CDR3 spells CASRANGANVLTF. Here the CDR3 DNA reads TGTGCCAGCAGAGCAAATGGGGCCAACGTCCTGACTTTC.

This chain's CDR3 is CASSADLAETQYF. The DNA of the CDR3 is TGCGCCAGCAGCGCGGATCTTGCGGAGACCCAGTACTTC. The chain has TRBV5-1 and TRBJ2-5; D remains unclear. Trimming left V 4 bases short and J 5 bases short, with 12 bases between. The CDR3 consists of 13 residues. In germline, CDR1 is SGHRS, CDR2 YFSETQ.

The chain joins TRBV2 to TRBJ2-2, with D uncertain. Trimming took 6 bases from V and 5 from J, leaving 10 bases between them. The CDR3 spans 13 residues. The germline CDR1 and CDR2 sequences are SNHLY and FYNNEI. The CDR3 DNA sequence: TGTGCCAGCAGGTTAGCCCGGACCGGGGAGCTGTTTTTT. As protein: CASRLARTGELFF.

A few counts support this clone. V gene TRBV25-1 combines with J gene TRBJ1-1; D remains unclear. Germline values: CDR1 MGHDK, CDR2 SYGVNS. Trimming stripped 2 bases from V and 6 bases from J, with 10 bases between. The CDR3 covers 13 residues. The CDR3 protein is CASSELGYAEAFF. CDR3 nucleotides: TGTGCCAGCAGTGAACTGGGCTACGCTGAAGCTTTCTTT. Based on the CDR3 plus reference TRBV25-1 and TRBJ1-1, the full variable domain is EADIYQTPRYLVIGTGKKITLECSQTMGHDKMYWYQQDPGMELHLIHYSYGVNSTEKGDLSSESTVSRIRTEHFPLTLESARPSHTSQYLCASSELGYAEAFFGQGTRLTVV.

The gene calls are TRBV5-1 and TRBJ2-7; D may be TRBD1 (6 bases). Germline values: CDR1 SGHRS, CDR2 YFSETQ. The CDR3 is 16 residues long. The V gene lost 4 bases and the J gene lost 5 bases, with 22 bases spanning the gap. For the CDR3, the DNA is TGCGCCAGCAGCAAACAGGGAAGGGTTAAGTATGACGAGCAGTACTTC. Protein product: CASSKQGRVKYDEQYF.

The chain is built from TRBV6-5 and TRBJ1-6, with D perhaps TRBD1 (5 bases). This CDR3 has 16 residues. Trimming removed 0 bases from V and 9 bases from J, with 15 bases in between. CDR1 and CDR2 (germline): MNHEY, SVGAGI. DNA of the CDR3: TGTGCCAGCAGTTACTCGACGGCAGGGTACGTTTCACCCCTCCACTTT. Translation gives CASSYSTAGYVSPLHF.